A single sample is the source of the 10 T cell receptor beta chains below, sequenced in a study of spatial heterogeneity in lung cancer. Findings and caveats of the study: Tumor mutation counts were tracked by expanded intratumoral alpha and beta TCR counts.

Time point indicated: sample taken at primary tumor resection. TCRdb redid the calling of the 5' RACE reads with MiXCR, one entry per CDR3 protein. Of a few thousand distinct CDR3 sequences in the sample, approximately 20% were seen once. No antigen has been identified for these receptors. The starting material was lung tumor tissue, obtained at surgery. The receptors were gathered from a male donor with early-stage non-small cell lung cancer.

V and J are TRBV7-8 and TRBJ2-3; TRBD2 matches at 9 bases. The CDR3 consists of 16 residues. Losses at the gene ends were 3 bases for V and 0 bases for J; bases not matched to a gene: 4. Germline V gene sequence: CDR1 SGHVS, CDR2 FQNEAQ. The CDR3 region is CASSFLSGGSTDTQYF. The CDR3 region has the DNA TGTGCCAGCAGCTTCCTTAGCGGGGGAAGCACAGATACGCAGTATTTT.

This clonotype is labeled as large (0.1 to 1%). The CDR3 is CASSLRAGSSYEQYF. The CDR3 nucleotides read TGTGCCAGCAGTTTAAGGGCAGGGAGCTCCTACGAGCAGTACTTC. V is TRBV28 and J is TRBJ2-7, with D perhaps TRBD1 or TRBD2 (5 bases each). Deletions cut 2 bases from V and 0 bases from J, with 11 bases between. This CDR3 comprises 15 residues. CDR1 and CDR2 from the germline V gene are MDHEN and SYDVKM. Full variable domain (outside the CDR3, taken from reference TRBV28 and TRBJ2-7): DVKVTQSSRYLVKRTGEKVFLECVQDMDHENMFWYRQDPGLGLRLIYFSYDVKMKEKGDIPEGYSVSREKKERFSLILESASTNQTSMYLCASSLRAGSSYEQYFGPGTRLTVT.

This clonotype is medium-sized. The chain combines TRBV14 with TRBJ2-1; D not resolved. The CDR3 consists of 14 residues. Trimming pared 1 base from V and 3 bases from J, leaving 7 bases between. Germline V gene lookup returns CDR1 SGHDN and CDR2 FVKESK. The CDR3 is CASSQAGFYNEQFF. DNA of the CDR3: TGTGCCAGCAGCCAAGCTGGGTTCTACAATGAGCAGTTCTTC.

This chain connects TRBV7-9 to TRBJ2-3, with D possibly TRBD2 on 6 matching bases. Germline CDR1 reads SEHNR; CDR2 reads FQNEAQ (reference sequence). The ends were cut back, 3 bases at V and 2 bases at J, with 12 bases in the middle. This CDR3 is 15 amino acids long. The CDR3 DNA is TGTGCCAGCAGCTTCGGGGGTTCCGACACAGATACGCAGTATTTT. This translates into CASSFGGSDTDTQYF.

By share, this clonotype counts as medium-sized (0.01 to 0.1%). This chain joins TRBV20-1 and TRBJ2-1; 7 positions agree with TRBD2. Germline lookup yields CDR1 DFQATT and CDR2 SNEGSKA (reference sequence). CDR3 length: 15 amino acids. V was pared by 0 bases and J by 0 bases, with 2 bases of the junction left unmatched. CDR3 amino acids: CSARDSGISYNEQFF. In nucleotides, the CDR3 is TGCAGTGCTAGAGACAGCGGGATCTCCTACAATGAGCAGTTCTTC.

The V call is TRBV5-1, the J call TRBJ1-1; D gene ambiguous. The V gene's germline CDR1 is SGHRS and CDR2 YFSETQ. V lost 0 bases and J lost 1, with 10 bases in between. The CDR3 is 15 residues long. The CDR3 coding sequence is TGCGCCAGCAGCTTGGAGCCCAGATCGAACACTGAAGCTTTCTTT. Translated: CASSLEPRSNTEAFF.

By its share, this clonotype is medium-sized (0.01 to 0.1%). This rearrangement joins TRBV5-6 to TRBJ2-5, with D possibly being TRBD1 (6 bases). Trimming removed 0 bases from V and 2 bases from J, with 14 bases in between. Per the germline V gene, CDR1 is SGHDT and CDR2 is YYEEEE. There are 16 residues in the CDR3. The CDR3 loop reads CASSLEGVQSQETQYF. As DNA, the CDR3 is TGTGCCAGCAGCTTGGAGGGGGTCCAATCACAAGAGACCCAGTACTTC.

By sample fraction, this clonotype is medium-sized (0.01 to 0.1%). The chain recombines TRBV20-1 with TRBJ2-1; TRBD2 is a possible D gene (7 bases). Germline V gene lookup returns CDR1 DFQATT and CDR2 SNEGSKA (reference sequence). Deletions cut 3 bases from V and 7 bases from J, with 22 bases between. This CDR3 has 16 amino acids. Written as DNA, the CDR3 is TGCAGTGCTAGTGGCCGGAGGGGGGGCCGATGGAATGAGCAGTTCTTC. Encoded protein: CSASGRRGGRWNEQFF.

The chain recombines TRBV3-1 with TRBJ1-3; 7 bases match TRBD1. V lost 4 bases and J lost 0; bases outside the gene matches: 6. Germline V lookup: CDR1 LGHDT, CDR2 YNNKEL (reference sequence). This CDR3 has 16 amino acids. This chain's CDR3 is CASSRGTGDSGNTIYF. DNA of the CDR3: TGTGCCAGCAGCCGAGGAACAGGGGACTCTGGAAACACCATATATTTT.

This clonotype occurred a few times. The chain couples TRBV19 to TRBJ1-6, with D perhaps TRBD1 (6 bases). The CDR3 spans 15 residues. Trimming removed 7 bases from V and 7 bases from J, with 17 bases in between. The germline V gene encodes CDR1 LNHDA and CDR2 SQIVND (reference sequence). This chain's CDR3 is CASTFTGTRNSPLHF. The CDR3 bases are TGTGCCAGTACCTTCACCGGGACAAGGAATTCACCCCTCCACTTT. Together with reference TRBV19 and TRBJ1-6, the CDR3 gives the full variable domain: DGGITQSPKYLFRKEGQNVTLSCEQNLNHDAMYWYRQDPGQGLRLIYYSQIVNDFQKGDIAEGYSVSREKKESFPLTVTSAQKNPTAFYLCASTFTGTRNSPLHFGNGTRLTVT.